The clone carrying this TCR beta chain was seen a handful of times. This sample was taken from a study of beta chain features in type 1 diabetes. Via the markers CD45RO/CCR7/CD25/CD127/CD95/CD27, stem cell-like memory, regulatory, central memory and naive CD4+ cells were sorted. The germline V gene has CDR1 SGHRS and CDR2 YFSETQ. Trimming removed 0 bases from V and 1 base from J, with 10 bases in between. This CDR3 region has 15 residues. Expressed TCRB transcripts were sequenced, since all the RNA that had been isolated was reverse transcribed. The assay was immunoSEQ multiplex PCR, and TCRdb's table has in-frame clones only and misses some. This sample carries hundreds of thousands of clones, about 16% of them seen once, and the ten largest clones take around 0.1%.

This sequence joins TRBV5-1 and TRBJ2-5, with D perhaps TRBD1 or TRBD2 (5 bases each). Sequenced material: naive CD4+ T cells from blood. This clonotype was sampled from a man younger than 35 in good health. In DNA, the CDR3 is TGCGCCAGCAGCTTGGAGTCGGGGCGCCAAGAGACCCAGTACTTC. Protein product: CASSLESGRQETQYF.